The source of this T cell receptor (beta chain) is a study of beta chain features in type 1 diabetes (dated by TCRdb to 2017 to 2018). Regarding the study in general: Patients and healthy donors did not differ in mean age, gender distribution, total cell number or subset yield. Across all samples, approximately 98,000,000 sorted cells were examined, and cell number per subset correlated strongly with RNA yield. The study compared TCRB repertoires of sorted circulating CD4+ T cell subsets between recently diagnosed type 1 diabetes patients and matched healthy donors. Regulatory and stem cell-like memory subsets were obtained from only 8 patients and about 8 healthy donors, while naive and central memory subsets were obtained from all 30 or so donors. The paper as a whole reports these results and caveats: Sequencing cDNA rather than genomic DNA could over-represent highly expressing activated cells, although activation and CD3 levels did not differ between groups. At VDJ recombination sites, type 1 diabetes patients had fewer insertions and more deleted nucleotides, which implies abnormalities in thymic rearrangement. Shorter templates might be favored by PCR, yet because patient and control samples were amplified and corrected together, any such skew would affect both groups equally. In all four CD4+ subsets, TCRB CDR3 length was moderately but significantly shorter in type 1 diabetes patients. HLA sub-analyses involved small numbers of individuals, so any influence of HLA type on TCRB rearrangement remained unresolved. Naive, central memory and regulatory TCRB repertoires appeared more similar among patients than among healthy donors.

The High Capacity cDNA Reverse Transcription Kit was used to reverse transcribe all of the isolated RNA, meaning that expressed TCRB transcripts were what got sequenced. Naive, central memory and regulatory T cell samples underwent deep immunoSEQ sequencing, averaging around 3.7 million total reads per sample. Sorted cells were lysed in RLT buffer and RNA was extracted with DNase-treated RNeasy Micro or Mini kits, depending on cell number. Each cell subset was processed separately to prevent cross-contamination, with patient and healthy donor samples processed together. The immunoSEQ multiplex PCR was used to amplify TCRB sequences from cDNA, generating 87-bp fragments that spanned the CDR3 region. Sequencing of the amplicons was done on the Illumina HiSeq platform. The source study handled its data this way. PCR bias was corrected computationally using synthetic template baselines, and reads within Hamming distance 2 were collapsed, with unmergeable singletons discarded. Reads were aligned against IMGT to assign V, D and J genes, CDR3 length and insertions or deletions at six rearrangement sites. Within each subset, clonotype counts were normalized to sorted cell number, and only after that were true diversity and Gini coefficients computed with the tcR R package. The overlap coefficient, calculated on TCRB nucleotide sequences, was used to measure repertoire sharing. TCRdb's version of the immuneACCESS table is confined to in-frame rearrangements and falls short of the full clone set. An unresolved V gene accounts for under half of the shortfall where checked; the remainder is of unknown origin. The DNA was the basis for D and trimming; V, J and clone size are from that table. The sample includes about 180,000 clones, with roughly an eighth observed a single time. About 0.59% of the sample is held by the ten biggest clonotypes.

This clone was detected a few times. This clone's antigen is unknown. The sample holds no much larger clone one base away, and base qualities are not on file. From each donor, a single peripheral blood sample of 100 to 150 mL on average was drawn into heparinised tubes. Using a panel that included CD45RO, CCR7, CD25, CD127, CD95 and CD27, naive, central memory, regulatory and stem cell-like memory CD4+ T cells were sorted on a BD FACSAria II. All sorted populations exceeded 95% purity. PBMCs were isolated right away by Lymphoprep density gradient centrifugation and were stained directly, without culture. So that batch effects would be minimized, each experiment stained and sorted samples in pairs, pairing one healthy donor with one patient. This receptor was identified in a woman aged 18-30 years in good health. The sequenced sample was central memory CD4+ T cells from blood.

The nucleotides are TGTGCCAGCAGTGAGGGGGCTTATAGCAATCAGCCCCAGCATTTT. Its translation reads: CASSEGAYSNQPQHF. The chain couples TRBV25-1 to TRBJ1-5; TRBD1 is a weak D gene call, 6 bases matching. V loses 3 bases of germline sequence and J loses 0 bases, and the interval between the two ends is 9 bases. CDR1 and CDR2 were assigned from the germline V gene as MGHDK and SYGVNS. From its cysteine to its phenylalanine, the CDR3 spans 15 amino acids. This entry keeps only the CDR3 DNA: 45 bases, framed from base 1. The reference TRBV25-1 and TRBJ1-5 proteins fill in what lies around the CDR3, so the full variable domain reads EADIYQTPRYLVIGTGKKITLECSQTMGHDKMYWYQQDPGMELHLIHYSYGVNSTEKGDLSSESTVSRIRTEHFPLTLESARPSHTSQYLCASSEGAYSNQPQHFGDGTRLSIL.